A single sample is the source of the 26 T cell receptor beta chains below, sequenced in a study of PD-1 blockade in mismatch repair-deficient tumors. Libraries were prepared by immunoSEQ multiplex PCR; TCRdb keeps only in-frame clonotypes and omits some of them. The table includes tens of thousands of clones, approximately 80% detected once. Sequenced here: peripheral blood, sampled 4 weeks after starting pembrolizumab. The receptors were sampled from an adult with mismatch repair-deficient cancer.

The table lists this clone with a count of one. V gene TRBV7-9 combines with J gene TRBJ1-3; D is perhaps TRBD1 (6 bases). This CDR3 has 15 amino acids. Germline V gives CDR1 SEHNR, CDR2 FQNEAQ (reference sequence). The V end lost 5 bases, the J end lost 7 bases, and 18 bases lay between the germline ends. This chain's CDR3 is CASSRGRGYGNTIYF. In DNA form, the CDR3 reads TGTGCCAGCAGCCGCGGGAGGGGGTATGGTAACACCATATATTTT.

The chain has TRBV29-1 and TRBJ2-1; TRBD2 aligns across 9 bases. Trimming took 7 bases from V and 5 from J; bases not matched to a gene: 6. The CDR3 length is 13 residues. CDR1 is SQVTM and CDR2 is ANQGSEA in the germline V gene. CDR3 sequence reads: CSAAGGNDNEQFF. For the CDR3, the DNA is TGCAGCGCGGCGGGAGGGAACGACAATGAGCAGTTCTTC.

Here the CDR3 reads CASSKGPANTGELFF. The CDR3, as DNA: TGTGCCAGCAGCAAAGGGCCCGCGAACACCGGGGAGCTGTTTTTT. The chain uses TRBV7-2 and TRBJ2-2; D call uncertain. Trimming left V 5 bases short and J 0 bases short, with 10 bases between. Germline values: CDR1 SGHTA, CDR2 FQGNSA. The CDR3 runs 15 residues. Based on the CDR3 plus reference TRBV7-2 and TRBJ2-2, the full variable domain is GAGVSQSPSNKVTEKGKDVELRCDPISGHTALYWYRQSLGQGLEFLIYFQGNSAPDKSGLPSDRFSAERTGGSVSTLTIQRTQQEDSAVYLCASSKGPANTGELFFGEGSRLTVL.

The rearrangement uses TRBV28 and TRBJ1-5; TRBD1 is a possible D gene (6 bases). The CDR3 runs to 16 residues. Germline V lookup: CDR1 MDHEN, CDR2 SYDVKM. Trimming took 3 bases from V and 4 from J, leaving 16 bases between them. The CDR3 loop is CASSFNSRGANQPQHF. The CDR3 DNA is TGTGCCAGCAGTTTTAACAGCCGGGGGGCTAATCAGCCCCAGCATTTT.

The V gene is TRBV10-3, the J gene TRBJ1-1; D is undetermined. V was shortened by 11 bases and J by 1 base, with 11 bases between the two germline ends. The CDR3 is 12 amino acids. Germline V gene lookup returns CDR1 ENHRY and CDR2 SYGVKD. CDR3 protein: CASREPNTEAFF. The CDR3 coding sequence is TGTGCCTCCCGGGAGCCGAACACTGAAGCTTTCTTT.

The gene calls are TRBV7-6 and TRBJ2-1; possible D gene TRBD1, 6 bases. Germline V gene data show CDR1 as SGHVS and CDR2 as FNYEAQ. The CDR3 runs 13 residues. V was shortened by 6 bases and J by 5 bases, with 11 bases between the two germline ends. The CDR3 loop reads CASRATGHNEQFF. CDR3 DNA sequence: TGTGCCAGCAGAGCTACAGGGCACAATGAGCAGTTCTTC.

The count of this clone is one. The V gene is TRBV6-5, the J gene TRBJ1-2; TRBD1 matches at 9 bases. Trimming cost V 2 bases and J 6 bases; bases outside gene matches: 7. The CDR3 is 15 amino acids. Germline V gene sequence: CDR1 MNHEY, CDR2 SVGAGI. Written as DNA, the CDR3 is TGTGCCAGCAGTTACCCGACCGGGACAGGGAATGGCTACACCTTC. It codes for CASSYPTGTGNGYTF.

In nucleotides, the CDR3 is TGTGCCAGCAGCTTAACTTCGAACACCGGGGAGCTGTTTTTT. Translation gives CASSLTSNTGELFF. This sequence joins TRBV11-3 and TRBJ2-2; D remains ambiguous. V lost 2 bases to trimming and J lost 0 bases, with 4 bases between them. CDR1 is SGHNT, CDR2 YENEEA, per germline. The CDR3 consists of 14 residues.

CDR3 in amino acids: CASSQEFAAETQYF. CDR3 DNA sequence: TGTGCCAGCAGCCAAGAGTTTGCTGCGGAGACCCAGTACTTC. The rearrangement joins TRBV4-2 to TRBJ2-5; D gene unclear. Trimming left V 0 bases short and J 5 bases short, with 10 bases between. The CDR3 covers 14 residues. Germline V gene data show CDR1 as LGHNA and CDR2 as YNFKEQ.

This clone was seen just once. CDR3 sequence (DNA): TGTGCCAGTAGTGTTGGGTCCTCTGGAAACACCATATATTTT. Protein: CASSVGSSGNTIYF. The chain joins TRBV19 to TRBJ1-3; D gene uncertain. CDR3 length: 14 residues. V lost 5 bases and J lost 0, with 8 bases in between. CDR1 LNHDA and CDR2 SQIVND come from the germline V gene (reference sequence). Full variable domain (missing parts from reference TRBV19 and TRBJ1-3): DGGITQSPKYLFRKEGQNVTLSCEQNLNHDAMYWYRQDPGQGLRLIYYSQIVNDFQKGDIAEGYSVSREKKESFPLTVTSAQKNPTAFYLCASSVGSSGNTIYFGEGSWLTVV.

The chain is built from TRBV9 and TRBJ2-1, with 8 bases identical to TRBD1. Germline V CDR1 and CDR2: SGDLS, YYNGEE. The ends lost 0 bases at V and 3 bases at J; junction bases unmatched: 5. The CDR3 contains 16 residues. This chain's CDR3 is CASSVGAGTGYNEQFF. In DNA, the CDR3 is TGTGCCAGCAGCGTAGGAGCCGGGACAGGCTACAATGAGCAGTTCTTC.

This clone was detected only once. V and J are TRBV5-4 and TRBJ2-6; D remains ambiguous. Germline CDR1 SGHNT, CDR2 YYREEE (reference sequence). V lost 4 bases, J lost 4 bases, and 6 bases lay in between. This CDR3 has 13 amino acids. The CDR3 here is CASSIKGANVLTF. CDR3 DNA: TGTGCCAGCAGCATCAAGGGGGCCAACGTCCTGACTTTC.

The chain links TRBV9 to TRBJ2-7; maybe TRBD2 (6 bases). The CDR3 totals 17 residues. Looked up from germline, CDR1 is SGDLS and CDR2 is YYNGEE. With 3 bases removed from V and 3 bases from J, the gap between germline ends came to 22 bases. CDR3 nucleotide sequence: TGTGCCAGCAGCGCTTATAGCGGAAAAGAACCCTTCTACGAGCAGTACTTC. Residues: CASSAYSGKEPFYEQYF.

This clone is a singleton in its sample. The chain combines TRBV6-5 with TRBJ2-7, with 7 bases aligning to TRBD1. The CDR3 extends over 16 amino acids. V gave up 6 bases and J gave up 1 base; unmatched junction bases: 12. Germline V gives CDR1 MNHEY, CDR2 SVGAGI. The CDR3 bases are TGTGCCAGCAGCTACCTAGGGGGCCAAGGGTCCTACGAGCAGTACTTC. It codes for CASSYLGGQGSYEQYF.

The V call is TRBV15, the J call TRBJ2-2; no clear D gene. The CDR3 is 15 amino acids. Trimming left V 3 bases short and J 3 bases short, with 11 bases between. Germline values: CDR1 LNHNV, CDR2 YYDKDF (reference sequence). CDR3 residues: CATSRIPDYTGELFF. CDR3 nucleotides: TGTGCCACCAGCAGGATACCGGATTACACCGGGGAGCTGTTTTTT.

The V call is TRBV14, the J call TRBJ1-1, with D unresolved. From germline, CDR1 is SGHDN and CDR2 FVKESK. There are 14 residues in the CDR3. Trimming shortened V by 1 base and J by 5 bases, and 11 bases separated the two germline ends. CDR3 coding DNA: TGTGCCAGCAGCCAAGTTCTGGGTGGGACTGAAGCTTTCTTT. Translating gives CASSQVLGGTEAFF.

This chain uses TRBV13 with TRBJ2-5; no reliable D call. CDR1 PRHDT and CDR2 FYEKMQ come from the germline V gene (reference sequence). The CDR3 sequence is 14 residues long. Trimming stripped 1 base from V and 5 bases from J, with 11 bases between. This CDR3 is CASSLVGRLETQYF. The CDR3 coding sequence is TGTGCCAGCAGCTTAGTCGGTAGGCTGGAGACCCAGTACTTC.

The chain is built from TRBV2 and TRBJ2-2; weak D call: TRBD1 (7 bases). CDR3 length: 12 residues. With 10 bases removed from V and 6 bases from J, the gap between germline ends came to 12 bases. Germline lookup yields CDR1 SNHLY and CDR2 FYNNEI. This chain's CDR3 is CATARGAGELFF. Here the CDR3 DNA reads TGTGCCACCGCCAGGGGGGCCGGGGAGCTGTTTTTT.

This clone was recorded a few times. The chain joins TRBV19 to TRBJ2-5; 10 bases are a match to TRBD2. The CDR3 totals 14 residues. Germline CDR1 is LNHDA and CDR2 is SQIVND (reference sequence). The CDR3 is CAWEREGPRETQYF. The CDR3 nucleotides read TGTGCGTGGGAGCGGGAGGGCCCCCGTGAGACCCAGTACTTC.

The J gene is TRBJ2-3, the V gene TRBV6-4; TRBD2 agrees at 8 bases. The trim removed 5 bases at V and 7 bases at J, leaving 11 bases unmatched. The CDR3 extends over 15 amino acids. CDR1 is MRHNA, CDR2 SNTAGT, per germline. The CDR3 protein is CASSRGGGPVYTQYF. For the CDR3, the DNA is TGTGCCAGCAGTCGGGGGGGAGGGCCCGTTTATACGCAGTATTTT.

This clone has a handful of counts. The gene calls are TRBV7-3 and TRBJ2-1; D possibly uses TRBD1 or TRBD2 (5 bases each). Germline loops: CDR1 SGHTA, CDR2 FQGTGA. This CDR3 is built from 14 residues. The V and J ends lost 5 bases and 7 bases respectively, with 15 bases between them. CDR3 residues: CASSPGTAGNEQFF. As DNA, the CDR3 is TGTGCCAGCAGCCCGGGGACCGCAGGGAATGAGCAGTTCTTC.

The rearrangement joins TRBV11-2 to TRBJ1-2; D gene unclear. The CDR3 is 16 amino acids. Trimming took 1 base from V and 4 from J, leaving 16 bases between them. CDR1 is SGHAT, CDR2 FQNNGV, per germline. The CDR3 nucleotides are TGTGCCAGCAGCTTAGGCCCCCTTGGTGTAAGCTATGGCTACACCTTC. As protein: CASSLGPLGVSYGYTF.

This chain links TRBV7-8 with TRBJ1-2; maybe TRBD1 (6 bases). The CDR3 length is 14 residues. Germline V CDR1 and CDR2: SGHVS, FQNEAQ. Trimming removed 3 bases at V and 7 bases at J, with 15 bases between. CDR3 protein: CASSLDGGWSGYTF. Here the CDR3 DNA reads TGTGCCAGCAGCTTGGATGGGGGCTGGTCTGGCTACACCTTC.

CDR3 in amino acids: CASSQAIGKLFF. CDR3 DNA sequence: TGTGCCAGCAGCCAAGCAATAGGAAAACTGTTTTTT. The chain recombines TRBV14 with TRBJ1-4; D gene unclear. The CDR3 contains 12 residues. V lost 1 base and J lost 10, with 7 bases in between. CDR1 is SGHDN and CDR2 is FVKESK in the germline V gene.

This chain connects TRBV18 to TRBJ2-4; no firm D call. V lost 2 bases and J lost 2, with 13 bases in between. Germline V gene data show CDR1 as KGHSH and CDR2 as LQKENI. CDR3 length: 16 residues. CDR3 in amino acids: CASSPEGAGPKNIQYF. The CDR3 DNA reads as TGTGCCAGCTCACCAGAAGGTGCCGGGCCCAAAAACATTCAGTACTTC.

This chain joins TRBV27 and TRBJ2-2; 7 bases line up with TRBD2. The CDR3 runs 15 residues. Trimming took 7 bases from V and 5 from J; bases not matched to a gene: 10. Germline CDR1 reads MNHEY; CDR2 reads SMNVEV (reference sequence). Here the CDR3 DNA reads TGTGCCAGCACTACTTGGCCTAGCGGAACCGGGGAGCTGTTTTTT. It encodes CASTTWPSGTGELFF.